This TCR beta chain was profiled in a study of blood T cell repertoires in COVID-19. As for the study in general: Material from acute and convalescent COVID-19 was sourced from the United States, Italy and Spain. T cells, B-cell-depleted T cells, or PBMCs provided the cDNA or gDNA that served as material.

As handled by the study authors: Amplification from reference gene primers served as the basis for estimated nucleated cell counts. TCRdb keeps only in-frame clones here, not all; method: immunoSEQ multiplex PCR. Clonal size and the V and J genes are those of that table, whereas D and trimming came from the DNA. The table includes around 270,000 clones, roughly 80% detected once. The receptor's source is a man aged 55 to 70 with acute or convalescent COVID-19. The sequenced material came from peripheral blood.

CDR3 sequence (DNA): TGTGCCGCAGGGGGCGCGAGAGGAAACACCATATATTTT. Translated, it gives CAAGGARGNTIYF. The chain recombines TRBV10-3 with TRBJ1-3; TRBD1 matches at 8 bases. CDR3 size: 13 residues. CDR1 is ENHRY, CDR2 SYGVKD, per germline. V lost 11 bases, J lost 4 bases, and 7 bases stayed unmatched.